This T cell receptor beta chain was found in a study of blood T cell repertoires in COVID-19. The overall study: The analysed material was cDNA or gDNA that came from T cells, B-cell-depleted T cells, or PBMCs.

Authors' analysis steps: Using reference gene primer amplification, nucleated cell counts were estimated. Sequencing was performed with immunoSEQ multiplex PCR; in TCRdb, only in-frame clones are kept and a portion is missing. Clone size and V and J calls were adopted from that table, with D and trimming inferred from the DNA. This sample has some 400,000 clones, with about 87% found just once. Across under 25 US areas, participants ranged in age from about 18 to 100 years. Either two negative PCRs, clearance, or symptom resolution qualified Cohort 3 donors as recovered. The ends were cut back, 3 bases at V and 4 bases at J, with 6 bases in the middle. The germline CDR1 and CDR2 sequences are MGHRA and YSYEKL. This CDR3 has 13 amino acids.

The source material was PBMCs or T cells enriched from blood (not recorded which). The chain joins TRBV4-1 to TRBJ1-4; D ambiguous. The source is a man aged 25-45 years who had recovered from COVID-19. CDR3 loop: CASSHLINEKLFF. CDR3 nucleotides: TGCGCCAGCAGCCACCTTATTAATGAAAAACTGTTTTTT.